The clone carrying this T cell receptor beta chain has a handful of counts. The antigen is unknown. The data derive from a study of T-cell reconstitution after alpha-beta-depleted transplantation in children. Construction of the TCRbeta library involved unique molecular identifiers. TCRdb itself ran the PCR reads through MiXCR, one entry per CDR3 protein. The sample shows about 420,000 distinct CDR3 sequences, about 17% of them seen only once. The V end was cut by 7 bases, the J end by 10 bases, with 20 bases between. The CDR3 extends over 14 amino acids. The germline gives CDR1 SEHNR, CDR2 FQNEAQ (reference sequence). Study-wide results and caveats: About two months after transplant, alpha-beta T cells reportedly came from several hundred expanded graft clones. Newly made T cells mostly supplied T-cell counts and diversity one year after transplant.

This chain connects TRBV7-9 to TRBJ2-1; the D gene could be TRBD1 or TRBD2 (5 bases each). The source of this sequence is a boy under three years old who had a stem cell transplant for Wiskott-Aldrich syndrome, so the T cells may come from the graft donor. The sample was PBMCs, mostly from graft donor cells, taken 360 days after TCRalphabeta/CD19-depleted stem cell transplant. The CDR3 bases are TGTGCCAGCACCGTAAGCCCGAGGGGCGAGGAGCAGTTCTTC. Residues: CASTVSPRGEEQFF.